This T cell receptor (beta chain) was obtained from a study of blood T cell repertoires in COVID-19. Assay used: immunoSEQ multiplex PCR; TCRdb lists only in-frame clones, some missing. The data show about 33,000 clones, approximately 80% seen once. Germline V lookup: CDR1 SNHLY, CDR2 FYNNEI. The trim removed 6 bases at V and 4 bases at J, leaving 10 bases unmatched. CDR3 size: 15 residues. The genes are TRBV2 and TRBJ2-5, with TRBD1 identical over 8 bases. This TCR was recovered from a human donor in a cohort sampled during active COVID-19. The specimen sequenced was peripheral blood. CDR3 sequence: CASSAQGAIGETQYF. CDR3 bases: TGTGCCAGCAGCGCCCAGGGGGCGATTGGAGAGACCCAGTACTTC.